This T cell receptor beta chain was sequenced for a study of blood T cell repertoires in COVID-19. Study-wide context: Samples taken during acute and convalescent COVID-19 were collected in the United States, Italy and Spain.

Germline V gives CDR1 MNHEY, CDR2 SMNVEV (reference sequence). V dropped 8 bases and J dropped 2; count of bases not matched to a gene: 0. CDR3 length equals 12 residues. Source study methods: Amplification from reference gene primers served as the basis for estimated nucleated cell counts. Measured with immunoSEQ multiplex PCR; TCRdb has only the in-frame clones, and not every one. The V and J calls and the clone size are those of that table, but D and trimming were determined from the DNA. The sample consists of 250,000 to 350,000 clones, 70% to 90% of them appearing once. This TCR was sampled from a woman in her fifties or sixties with acute or convalescent COVID-19. J is TRBJ2-7 and V is TRBV27; 10 bases line up with TRBD1. The sequenced sample was peripheral blood. The CDR3 sequence is CASGQGAYEQYF. CDR3 nucleotide sequence: TGTGCCAGCGGACAGGGGGCCTACGAGCAGTACTTC.